This TCR beta chain was recovered during a study of blood T cells in healthy people across ages. Findings and limits, study-wide: It was not possible, with unsorted PBMCs, to conclusively compare naive and antigen-experienced cells.

Only a few counts were recorded for this clonotype. The target antigen is unknown. Those donating, healthy Caucasian individuals from Russia, were aged about 6 to 100. A second roughly 6 to 11 cycle PCR used barcoded and J-beta primers. Each CDR3 protein is one row after TCRdb ran MiXCR on the 5' RACE reads. The repertoire has some 750,000 distinct CDR3 sequences, about 20% of them found once; the top ten carry 20% to 25%. V was trimmed by 4 bases and J by 5 bases, leaving 14 bases between them. This CDR3 is built from 14 residues. Germline V gene data show CDR1 as SQVTM and CDR2 as ANQGSEA. The chain couples TRBV29-1 to TRBJ1-4; D not resolved. The receptor was isolated from a man in his 70s in good health. Sequencing was performed on blood. For the CDR3, the DNA is TGCAGCGTTGCCCCTCGGTTTGGGAATGAAAAACTGTTTTTT. This gives the protein CSVAPRFGNEKLFF.